This is a list of T cell receptor beta chains from one sample in a study of type 1 regulatory T cells. Each CDR3 protein gets one entry after TCRdb re-called the reads with MiXCR. The profile shows approximately 97,000 distinct CDR3 sequences, roughly 31% of them singletons. The sample consisted of CD4+ T cells, either the whole sample or a sorted fraction (not recorded which). Source of these receptors: a human donor in good health. Both conserved end residues are part of each CDR3. The order of the fields is D gene, clone size, J gene, V gene, CDR3 protein, CDR3 DNA. A D gene is named only where the DNA matches it firmly. Size is omitted from some rows. Given values are once, few, many or a class for expanded clones.

d_call: .; clone_size: few; j_call: TRBJ1-2; v_call: TRBV29-1; cdr3_aa: CSVVTNRVGDGYTF; cdr3_nt: TGCAGCGTTGTGACTAACAGGGTCGGAGATGGCTACACCTTC
d_call: .; clone_size: few; j_call: TRBJ2-2; v_call: TRBV7-9; cdr3_aa: CASRGGQILNNTGELFF; cdr3_nt: TGTGCCAGCAGAGGGGGTCAAATCCTAAATAACACCGGGGAGCTGTTTTTT
d_call: .; clone_size: .; j_call: TRBJ2-1; v_call: TRBV10-3; cdr3_aa: CAISEDLRGWFF; cdr3_nt: TGTGCCATCAGTGAGGATCTAAGGGGTTGGTTCTTC
d_call: TRBD2; clone_size: .; j_call: TRBJ2-3; v_call: TRBV5-5; cdr3_aa: CASSLPGLSTDTQYF; cdr3_nt: TGTGCCAGCAGCTTACCGGGACTAAGCACAGATACGCAGTATTTT
d_call: .; clone_size: few; j_call: TRBJ2-7; v_call: TRBV20-1; cdr3_aa: CSARPGGSIYEQYF; cdr3_nt: TGCAGTGCTAGACCAGGGGGGAGTATCTACGAGCAGTACTTC
d_call: .; clone_size: few; j_call: TRBJ1-1; v_call: TRBV6-5; cdr3_aa: CASSYGNFRNTEAFF; cdr3_nt: TGTGCCAGCAGTTACGGAAACTTTAGGAACACTGAAGCTTTCTTT
d_call: TRBD1; clone_size: few; j_call: TRBJ1-2; v_call: TRBV29-1; cdr3_aa: CSVQGAQNYGYTF; cdr3_nt: TGCAGCGTTCAGGGGGCGCAAAACTATGGCTACACCTTC
d_call: TRBD2; clone_size: .; j_call: TRBJ2-3; v_call: TRBV7-2; cdr3_aa: CASSLLAGGPDTQYF; cdr3_nt: TGTGCCAGCAGCTTACTAGCGGGAGGGCCAGATACGCAGTATTTT
d_call: TRBD1; clone_size: .; j_call: TRBJ1-1; v_call: TRBV10-2; cdr3_aa: CASSQGQAINTEAFF; cdr3_nt: TGCGCCAGCAGCCAAGGACAGGCTATTAACACTGAAGCTTTCTTT
d_call: .; clone_size: .; j_call: TRBJ2-2; v_call: TRBV7-3; cdr3_aa: CASSLTGKNTGELFF; cdr3_nt: TGTGCCAGCAGCTTAACAGGAAAAAATACCGGGGAGCTGTTTTTT
d_call: TRBD2; clone_size: .; j_call: TRBJ2-2; v_call: TRBV5-5; cdr3_aa: CASSLLGGREPGELFF; cdr3_nt: TGTGCCAGCAGCTTGTTGGGCGGGAGGGAACCCGGGGAGCTGTTTTTT
d_call: .; clone_size: few; j_call: TRBJ2-5; v_call: TRBV29-1; cdr3_aa: CSVATLAKETQYF; cdr3_nt: TGCAGCGTTGCCACGCTAGCAAAAGAGACCCAGTACTTC
d_call: TRBD2; clone_size: few; j_call: TRBJ2-7; v_call: TRBV2; cdr3_aa: CASSEGTSFGEQYF; cdr3_nt: TGTGCCAGCAGTGAAGGGACTAGCTTCGGCGAGCAGTACTTC
d_call: TRBD2; clone_size: .; j_call: TRBJ2-1; v_call: TRBV13; cdr3_aa: CASTLAGAHRDEQFF; cdr3_nt: TGTGCCAGCACCTTAGCGGGCGCTCATCGGGATGAGCAGTTCTTC
d_call: TRBD2; clone_size: few; j_call: TRBJ2-2; v_call: TRBV6-6; cdr3_aa: CASSARGGSTGELFF; cdr3_nt: TGTGCCAGCAGTGCCCGGGGGGGGAGCACCGGGGAGCTGTTTTTT
d_call: TRBD2; clone_size: .; j_call: TRBJ2-3; v_call: TRBV7-9; cdr3_aa: CASSSPKFAGDSKDTQYF; cdr3_nt: TGTGCCAGCAGCTCGCCTAAATTTGCGGGAGATTCGAAGGATACGCAGTATTTT
d_call: TRBD1; clone_size: .; j_call: TRBJ2-3; v_call: TRBV24-1; cdr3_aa: CATSGQGADTQYF; cdr3_nt: TGTGCCACCAGTGGGCAGGGGGCGGATACGCAGTATTTT
d_call: .; clone_size: few; j_call: TRBJ2-7; v_call: TRBV2; cdr3_aa: CASEGWDEQYF; cdr3_nt: TGTGCCAGCGAGGGGTGGGACGAGCAGTACTTC
d_call: TRBD2; clone_size: few; j_call: TRBJ2-7; v_call: TRBV6-6; cdr3_aa: CASSSIRGSSGRVYEQYF; cdr3_nt: TGTGCCAGCAGTTCTATCAGGGGTTCCAGCGGGAGGGTCTACGAGCAGTACTTC
d_call: .; clone_size: .; j_call: TRBJ2-5; v_call: TRBV7-2; cdr3_aa: CASSLVVFQETQYF; cdr3_nt: TGTGCCAGCAGCTTGGTGGTCTTTCAAGAGACCCAGTACTTC
d_call: TRBD2; clone_size: few; j_call: TRBJ2-5; v_call: TRBV20-1; cdr3_aa: CSARGLAGGPLWETQYF; cdr3_nt: TGCAGTGCTAGAGGCCTAGCGGGAGGTCCCTTATGGGAGACCCAGTACTTC
d_call: TRBD2; clone_size: .; j_call: TRBJ2-1; v_call: TRBV20-1; cdr3_aa: CSAMRERNEQFF; cdr3_nt: TGCAGTGCTATGCGGGAGCGCAATGAGCAGTTCTTC
d_call: .; clone_size: few; j_call: TRBJ2-2; v_call: TRBV20-1; cdr3_aa: CSARVGAIGELFF; cdr3_nt: TGCAGTGCTAGAGTCGGAGCGATCGGGGAGCTGTTTTTT
d_call: TRBD2; clone_size: .; j_call: TRBJ2-1; v_call: TRBV11-2; cdr3_aa: CASSVPGLAGVQPLNNEQFF; cdr3_nt: TGTGCCAGCAGCGTCCCGGGACTAGCGGGAGTCCAGCCCTTGAACAATGAGCAGTTCTTC
d_call: TRBD1; clone_size: .; j_call: TRBJ2-2; v_call: TRBV20-1; cdr3_aa: CSARVPGTGDINTGELFF; cdr3_nt: TGCAGTGCTAGAGTTCCCGGGACAGGGGATATTAACACCGGGGAGCTGTTTTTT
d_call: TRBD2; clone_size: .; j_call: TRBJ2-5; v_call: TRBV4-1; cdr3_aa: CASSRVAGAQETQYF; cdr3_nt: TGCGCCAGCAGCCGAGTAGCGGGAGCCCAAGAGACCCAGTACTTC